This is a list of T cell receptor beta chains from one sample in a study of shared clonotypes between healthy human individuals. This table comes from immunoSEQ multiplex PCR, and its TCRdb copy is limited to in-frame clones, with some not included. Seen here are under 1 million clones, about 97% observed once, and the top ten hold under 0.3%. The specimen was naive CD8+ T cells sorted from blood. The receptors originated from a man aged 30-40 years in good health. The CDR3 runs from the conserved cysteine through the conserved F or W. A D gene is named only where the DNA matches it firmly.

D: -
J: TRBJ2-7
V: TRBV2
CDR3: CASGGGLSYEQYF

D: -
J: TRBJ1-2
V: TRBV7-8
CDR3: CASSSEVPGLRGRGYTF

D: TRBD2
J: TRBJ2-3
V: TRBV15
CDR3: CATSQTSGGEDTQYF

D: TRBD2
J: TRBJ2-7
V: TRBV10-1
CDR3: CASSVGRSSYEQYF

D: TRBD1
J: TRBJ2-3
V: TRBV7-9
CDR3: CASNLNRTGDTDTQYF

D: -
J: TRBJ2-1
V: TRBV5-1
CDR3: CASSGTGDEQFF

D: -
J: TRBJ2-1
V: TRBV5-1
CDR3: CASSLVLNEQFF

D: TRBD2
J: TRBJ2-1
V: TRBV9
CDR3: CASSPPGGGPSYNEQFF

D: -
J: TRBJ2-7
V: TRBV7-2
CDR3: CASSAWGSYEQYF

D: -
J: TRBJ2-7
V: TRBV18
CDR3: CASLEADRPEQYF

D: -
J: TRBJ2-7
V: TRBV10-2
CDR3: CASGPGWEQYF

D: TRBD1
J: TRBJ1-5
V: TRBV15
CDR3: CATSSPGQGNQPQHF

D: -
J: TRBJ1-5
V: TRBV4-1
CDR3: CASSQEGGFGNQPQHF

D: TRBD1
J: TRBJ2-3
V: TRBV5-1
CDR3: CASSTLGDRYTDTQYF

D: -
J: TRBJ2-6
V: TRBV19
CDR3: CASSRLSGANVLTF

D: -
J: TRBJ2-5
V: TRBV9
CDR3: CASSEGTNWGETQYF

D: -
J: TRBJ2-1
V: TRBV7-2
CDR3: CASSQRTGGEQFF

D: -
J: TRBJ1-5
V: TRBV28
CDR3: CASRLQGSGQPQHF

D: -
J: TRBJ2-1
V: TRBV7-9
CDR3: CASSSEQGGSSYNEQFF

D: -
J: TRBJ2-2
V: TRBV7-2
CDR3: CASSFTGQAGELFF

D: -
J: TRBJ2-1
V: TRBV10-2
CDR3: CASSPRNEQFF

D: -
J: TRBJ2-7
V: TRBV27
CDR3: CASSFSAGPSYEQYF

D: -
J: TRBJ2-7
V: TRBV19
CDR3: CATSSSGSSYEQYF

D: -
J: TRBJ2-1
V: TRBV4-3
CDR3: CASSQEAVYNEQFF

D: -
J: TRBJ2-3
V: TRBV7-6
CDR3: CASSLGGPPPDTQYF

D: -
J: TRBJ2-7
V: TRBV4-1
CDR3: CASSQAKLREQYF

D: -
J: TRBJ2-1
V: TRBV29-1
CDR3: CSVESREPYNEQFF

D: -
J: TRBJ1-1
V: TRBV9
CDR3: CASSSSGGGTEAFF

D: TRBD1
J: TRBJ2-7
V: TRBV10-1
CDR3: CASPLAKLIRTGGYEQYF

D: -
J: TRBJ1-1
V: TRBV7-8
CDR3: CASSHLEVDTEAFF

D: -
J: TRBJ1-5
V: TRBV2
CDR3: CASSDGNSNQPQHF

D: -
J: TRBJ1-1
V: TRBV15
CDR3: CATSDEGQATEAFF